Each of the 9 T cell receptor beta chains below was sequenced from the same sample in a study of T cell clonality in common variable immunodeficiency. Only in-frame clones appear in the TCRdb table, and some are missing; sequencing was by immunoSEQ multiplex PCR. Sampling found tens of thousands of clones, none seen once. Material: peripheral blood mononuclear cells. The receptors were sampled from a person aged 18 to 69 in good health.

For this clone: The CDR3 end falls 3 residues outside the read, so it is completed with the germline J gene. The J gene is TRBJ2-3, the V gene TRBV5-1; D gene ambiguous. Trimming pared 0 bases from V and 0 bases from J, leaving 11 bases between. The CDR3 is 16 residues long. In germline, CDR1 is SGHRS, CDR2 YFSETQ. The CDR3 protein is CASSLEGHLSTDTQYF. The part of the CDR3 DNA that was read is TGCGCCAGCAGCTTGGAGGGCCACTTAAGCACAGATACG.

This clone showed up many times. The read terminates 3 residues ahead of where the CDR3 ends, so the germline J gene completes it. The rearrangement joins TRBV6-1 to TRBJ2-3; a possible D gene is TRBD1 (6 bases). This CDR3 is built from 13 residues. V was pared by 3 bases and J by 8 bases, with 12 bases between. The germline V gene encodes CDR1 MNHNS and CDR2 SASEGT. The chain's CDR3 is CASSETGWGTQYF. The CDR3 DNA, read in part, is TGTGCCAGCAGTGAGACAGGCTGGGGTACG.

This clone was observed at least ten times. The CDR3 end lies 3 residues beyond the end of the read and is filled in from the germline J gene. This chain links TRBV2 with TRBJ1-5; D may be TRBD1 (5 bases). The CDR3 contains 15 residues. CDR1 and CDR2 from the germline V gene are SNHLY and FYNNEI. The ends were cut back, 6 bases at V and 4 bases at J, with 16 bases in the middle. CDR3 residues: CASSGGRTMNQPQHF. The covered CDR3 bases are TGTGCCAGCAGCGGGGGACGGACCATGAATCAGCCC. Looking up the rest from reference TRBV2 and TRBJ1-5 gives the full variable domain: EPEVTQTPSHQVTQMGQEVILRCVPISNHLYFYWYRQILGQKVEFLVSFYNNEISEKSEIFDDQFSVERPDGSNFTLKIRSTKLEDSAMYFCASSGGRTMNQPQHFGDGTRLSIL.

This clone appeared many times. Coverage ceases 3 residues before the CDR3 finishes, and the germline J gene fills in the end. This rearrangement joins TRBV19 to TRBJ1-4; no clear D. V was clipped by 5 bases and J by 5 bases, with 15 bases between them. Germline lookup yields CDR1 LNHDA and CDR2 SQIVND (reference sequence). The CDR3 sequence is 15 residues long. CDR3 residues: CASSFRGLLNEKLFF. Incomplete CDR3 DNA: TGTGCCAGTAGTTTTCGTGGTTTACTAAATGAAAAA.

Many counts were recorded for this clone. The DNA ends 3 residues before the CDR3 does, and the rest of the CDR3 is filled in from the germline J gene. This rearrangement joins TRBV7-3 to TRBJ1-6; 8 nucleotides agree with TRBD1. Germline CDR1 is SGHTA and CDR2 is FQGTGA. V lost 7 bases to trimming and J lost 4 bases; unmatched junction nucleotides: 9. This CDR3 has 16 residues. CDR3 loop: CASNFRGRGYNSPLHF. The sequenced part of the CDR3 DNA is TGTGCCAGCAATTTCAGGGGGCGCGGTTATAATTCACCC.

This clone was counted a few times. The read gets to within 3 residues of the CDR3 end, and the germline J gene fills in the rest. The chain has TRBV7-2 and TRBJ2-4; D possibly corresponds to TRBD2 (7 bases). Germline assignment: CDR1 SGHTA and CDR2 FQGNSA. This CDR3 is 15 amino acids long. The CDR3 DNA, read in part, is TGTGCCAGCAACCTGGGGGGGCAGGGCACGGCGGGT. Translating it yields CASNLGGQGTAG. The full CDR3 reads CASNLGGQGTAGQYF.

In this sample, this clone turned up many times. The read terminates 3 residues ahead of where the CDR3 ends, so the germline J gene completes it. The V and J genes are TRBV7-2 and TRBJ2-7; TRBD1 aligns across 10 bases. In germline, CDR1 is SGHTA, CDR2 FQGNSA. Germline trimming cut 6 bases from V and 2 bases from J; bases unmatched to any gene: 4. This CDR3 spans 14 amino acids. CDR3 bases read: TGTGCCAGCAGTTTGGACAGGGGGGCCTACGAG. Amino acid sequence: CASSLDRGAYE. The whole CDR3 sequence is CASSLDRGAYEQYF. The full variable domain, completed using reference TRBV7-2 and TRBJ2-7, is GAGVSQSPSNKVTEKGKDVELRCDPISGHTALYWYRQSLGQGLEFLIYFQGNSAPDKSGLPSDRFSAERTGGSVSTLTIQRTQQEDSAVYLCASSLDRGAYEQYFGPGTRLTVT.

This clone was picked up many times. Sequencing ends 3 residues short of the CDR3 end; the germline J gene provides the rest. The chain carries TRBV20-1 and TRBJ1-2, with D maybe TRBD1 (6 bases). Germline CDR1 DFQATT, CDR2 SNEGSKA (reference sequence). The CDR3 has 14 residues. Between the trimmed V and J ends, which lost 6 bases and 3 bases, there was a span of 17 bases. CDR3 in amino acids: CSASTGQGDYGYTF. The covered CDR3 bases are TGCAGTGCCTCTACAGGGCAGGGCGACTATGGC.

This clone was counted between two and nine times. An end of the junction does not agree with germline; a read error may underlie this. The CDR3 end falls 3 residues outside the read, so it is completed with the germline J gene. Within the sample, other DNA sequences also encode this same CDR3. The V gene is TRBV19, the J gene TRBJ1-3, with D perhaps TRBD1 (5 bases). CDR3 size: 16 residues. Germline loops: CDR1 LNHDA, CDR2 SQIVND (reference sequence). The sequenced part of the CDR3 DNA is TGTGCCAGTAGTAGGGGCAGCCTGGGTGTTGGAAACACA. Translated, it gives CASSRGSLGVGNT. The full CDR3 reads CASSRGSLGVGNTIYF.